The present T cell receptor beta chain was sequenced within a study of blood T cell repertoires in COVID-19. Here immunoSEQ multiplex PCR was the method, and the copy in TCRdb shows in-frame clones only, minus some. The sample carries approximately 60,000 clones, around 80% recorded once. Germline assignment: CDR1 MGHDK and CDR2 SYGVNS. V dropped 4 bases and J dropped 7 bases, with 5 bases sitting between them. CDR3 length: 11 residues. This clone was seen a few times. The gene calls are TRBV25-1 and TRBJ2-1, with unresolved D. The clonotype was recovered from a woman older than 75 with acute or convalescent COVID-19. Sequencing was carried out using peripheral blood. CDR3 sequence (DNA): TGTGCCAGCAGTGCTCTAAATGAGCAGTTCTTC. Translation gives CASSALNEQFF.